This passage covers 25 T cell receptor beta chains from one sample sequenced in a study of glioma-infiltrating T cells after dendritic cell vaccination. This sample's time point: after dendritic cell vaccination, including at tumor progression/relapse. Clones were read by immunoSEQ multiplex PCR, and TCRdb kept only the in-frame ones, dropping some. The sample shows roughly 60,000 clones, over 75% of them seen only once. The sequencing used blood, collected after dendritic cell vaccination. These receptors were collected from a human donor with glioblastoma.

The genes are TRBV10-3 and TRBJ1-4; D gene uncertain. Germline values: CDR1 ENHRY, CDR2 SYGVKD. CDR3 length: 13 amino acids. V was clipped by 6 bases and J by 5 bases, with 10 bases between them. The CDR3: CAIRNVGNEKLFF. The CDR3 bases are TGTGCCATCAGGAACGTCGGGAATGAAAAACTGTTTTTT.

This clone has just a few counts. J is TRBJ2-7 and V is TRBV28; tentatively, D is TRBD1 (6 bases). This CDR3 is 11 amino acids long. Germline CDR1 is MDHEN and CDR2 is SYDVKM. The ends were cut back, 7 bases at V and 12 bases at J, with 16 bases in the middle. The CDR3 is CASKYRAARYF. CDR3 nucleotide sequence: TGTGCCAGCAAGTACAGGGCGGCGCGGTACTTC.

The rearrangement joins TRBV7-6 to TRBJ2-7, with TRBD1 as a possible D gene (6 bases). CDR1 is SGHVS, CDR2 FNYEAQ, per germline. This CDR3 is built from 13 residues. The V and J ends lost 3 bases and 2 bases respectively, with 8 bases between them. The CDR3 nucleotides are TGTGCCAGCAGCTTTTCAGGGGCCTACGAGCAGTACTTC. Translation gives CASSFSGAYEQYF.

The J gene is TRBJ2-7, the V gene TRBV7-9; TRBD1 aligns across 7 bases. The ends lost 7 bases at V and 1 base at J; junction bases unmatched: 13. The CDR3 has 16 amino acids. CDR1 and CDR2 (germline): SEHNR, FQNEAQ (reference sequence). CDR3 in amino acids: CASIPIGAGGSYEQYF. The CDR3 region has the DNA TGTGCCAGCATCCCTATCGGGGCAGGGGGTTCCTACGAGCAGTACTTC.

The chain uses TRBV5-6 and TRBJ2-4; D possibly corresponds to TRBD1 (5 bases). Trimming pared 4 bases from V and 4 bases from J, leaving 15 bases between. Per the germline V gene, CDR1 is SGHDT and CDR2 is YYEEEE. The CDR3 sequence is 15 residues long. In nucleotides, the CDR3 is TGTGCCAGCAGCCCCAGGGATTTACTAAAAAACATTCAGTACTTC. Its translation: CASSPRDLLKNIQYF. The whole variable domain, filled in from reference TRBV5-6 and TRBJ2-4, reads DAGVTQSPTHLIKTRGQQVTLRCSPKSGHDTVSWYQQALGQGPQFIFQYYEEEERQRGNFPDRFSGHQFPNYSSELNVNALLLGDSALYLCASSPRDLLKNIQYFGAGTRLSVL.

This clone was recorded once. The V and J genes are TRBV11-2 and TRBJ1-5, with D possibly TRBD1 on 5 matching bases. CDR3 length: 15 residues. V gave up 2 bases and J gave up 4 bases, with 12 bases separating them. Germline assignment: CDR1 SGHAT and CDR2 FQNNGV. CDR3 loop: CASSLTGLRNQPQHF. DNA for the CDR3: TGTGCCAGCAGCTTAACAGGCCTAAGAAATCAGCCCCAGCATTTT.

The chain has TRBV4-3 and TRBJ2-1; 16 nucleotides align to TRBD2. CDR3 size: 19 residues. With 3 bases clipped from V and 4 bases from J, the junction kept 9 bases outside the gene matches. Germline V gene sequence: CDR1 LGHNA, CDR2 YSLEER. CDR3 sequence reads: CASSQPGLAGGPRYNEQFF. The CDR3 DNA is TGCGCCAGCAGCCAGCCGGGACTAGCGGGGGGGCCCCGATACAATGAGCAGTTCTTC.

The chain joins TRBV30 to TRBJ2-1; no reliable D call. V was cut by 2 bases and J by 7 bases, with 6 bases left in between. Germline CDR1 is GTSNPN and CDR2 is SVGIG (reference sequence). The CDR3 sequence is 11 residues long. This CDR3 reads CAWSPVNEQFF. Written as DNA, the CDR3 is TGTGCCTGGAGTCCCGTTAATGAGCAGTTCTTC.

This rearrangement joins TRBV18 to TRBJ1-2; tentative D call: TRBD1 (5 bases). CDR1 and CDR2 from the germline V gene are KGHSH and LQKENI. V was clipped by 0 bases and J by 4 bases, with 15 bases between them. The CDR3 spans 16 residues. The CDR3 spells CASSPPLSGRGYGYTF. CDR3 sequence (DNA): TGTGCCAGCTCACCACCTCTTTCAGGAAGGGGCTATGGCTACACCTTC.

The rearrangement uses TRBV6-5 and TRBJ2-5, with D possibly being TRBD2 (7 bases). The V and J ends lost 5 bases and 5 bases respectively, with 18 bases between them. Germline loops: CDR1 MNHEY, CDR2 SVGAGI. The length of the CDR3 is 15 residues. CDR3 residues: CASSAFRGASETQYF. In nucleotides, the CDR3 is TGTGCCAGCAGTGCATTTCGGGGGGCGAGCGAGACCCAGTACTTC.

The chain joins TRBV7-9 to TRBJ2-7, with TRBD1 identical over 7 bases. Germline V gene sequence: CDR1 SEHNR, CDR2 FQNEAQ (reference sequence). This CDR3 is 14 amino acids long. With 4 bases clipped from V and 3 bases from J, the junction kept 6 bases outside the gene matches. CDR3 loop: CASSWADRDYEQYF. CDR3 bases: TGTGCCAGCAGCTGGGCCGACAGGGACTACGAGCAGTACTTC.

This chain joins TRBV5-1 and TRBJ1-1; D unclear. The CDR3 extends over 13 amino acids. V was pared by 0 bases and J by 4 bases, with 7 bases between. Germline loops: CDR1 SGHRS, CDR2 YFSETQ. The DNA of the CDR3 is TGCGCCAGCAGCTTGGTCCCGAGCACTGAAGCTTTCTTT. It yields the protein CASSLVPSTEAFF.

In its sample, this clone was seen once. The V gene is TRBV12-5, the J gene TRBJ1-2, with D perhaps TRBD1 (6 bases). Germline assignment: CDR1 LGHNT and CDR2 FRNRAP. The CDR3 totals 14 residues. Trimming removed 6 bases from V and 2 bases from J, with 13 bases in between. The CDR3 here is CASGVGGPNYGYTF. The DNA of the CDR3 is TGTGCTAGTGGAGTGGGGGGGCCGAACTATGGCTACACCTTC. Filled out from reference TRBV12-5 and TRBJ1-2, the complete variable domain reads DARVTQTPRHKVTEMGQEVTMRCQPILGHNTVFWYRQTMMQGLELLAYFRNRAPLDDSGMPKDRFSAEMPDATLATLKIQPSEPRDSAVYFCASGVGGPNYGYTFGSGTRLTVV.

The CDR3 DNA reads as TGTGCCAGCATCCTGAGAAGAAATCAGCCCCAGCATTTT. Translated, it gives CASILRRNQPQHF. The chain links TRBV28 to TRBJ1-5, with D uncertain. CDR1 and CDR2 (germline): MDHEN, SYDVKM. Trimming stripped 7 bases from V and 4 bases from J, with 11 bases between. This CDR3 comprises 13 residues.

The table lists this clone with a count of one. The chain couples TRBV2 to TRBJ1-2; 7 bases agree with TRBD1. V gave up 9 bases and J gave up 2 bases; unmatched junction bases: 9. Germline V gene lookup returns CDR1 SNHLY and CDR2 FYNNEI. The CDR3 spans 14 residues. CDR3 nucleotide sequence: TGTGCCAGATACAACGGGACAGCGAACTATGGCTACACCTTC. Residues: CARYNGTANYGYTF.

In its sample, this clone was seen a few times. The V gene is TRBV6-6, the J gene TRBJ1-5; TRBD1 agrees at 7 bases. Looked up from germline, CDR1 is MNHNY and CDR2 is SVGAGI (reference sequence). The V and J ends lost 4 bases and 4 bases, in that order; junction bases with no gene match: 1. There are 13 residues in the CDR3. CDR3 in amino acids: CASSSQGNQPQHF. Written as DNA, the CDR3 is TGTGCCAGCAGTTCACAGGGGAATCAGCCCCAGCATTTT.

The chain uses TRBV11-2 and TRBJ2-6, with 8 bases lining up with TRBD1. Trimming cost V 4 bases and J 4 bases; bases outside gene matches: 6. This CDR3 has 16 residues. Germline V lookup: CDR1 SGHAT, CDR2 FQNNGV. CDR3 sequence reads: CASSWTGTRGANVLTF. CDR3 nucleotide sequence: TGTGCCAGCAGCTGGACAGGGACGAGGGGGGCCAACGTCCTGACTTTC.

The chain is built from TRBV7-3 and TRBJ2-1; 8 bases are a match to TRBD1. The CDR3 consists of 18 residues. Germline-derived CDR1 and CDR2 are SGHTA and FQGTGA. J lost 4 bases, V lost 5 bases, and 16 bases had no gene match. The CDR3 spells CASSPRRQGKDRYNEQFF. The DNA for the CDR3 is TGTGCCAGCAGCCCGCGCCGACAGGGGAAGGACCGTTACAATGAGCAGTTCTTC.

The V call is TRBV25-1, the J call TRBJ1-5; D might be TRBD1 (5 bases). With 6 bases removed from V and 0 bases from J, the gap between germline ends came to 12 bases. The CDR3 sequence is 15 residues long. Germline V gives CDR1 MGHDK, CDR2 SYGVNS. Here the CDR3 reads CASSPGRGSNQPQHF. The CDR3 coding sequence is TGTGCCAGCAGCCCGGGGAGGGGTAGCAATCAGCCCCAGCATTTT.

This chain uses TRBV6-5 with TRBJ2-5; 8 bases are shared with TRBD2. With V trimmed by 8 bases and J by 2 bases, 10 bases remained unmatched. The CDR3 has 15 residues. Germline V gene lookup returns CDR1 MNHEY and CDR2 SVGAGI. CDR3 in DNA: TGTGCCAGCCGGGAGGCGGGGGGATGGCAAGAGACCCAGTACTTC. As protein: CASREAGGWQETQYF.

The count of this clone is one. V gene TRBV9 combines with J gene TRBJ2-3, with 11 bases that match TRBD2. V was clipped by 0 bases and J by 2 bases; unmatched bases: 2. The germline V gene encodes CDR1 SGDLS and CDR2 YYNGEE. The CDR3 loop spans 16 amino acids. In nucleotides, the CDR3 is TGTGCCAGCAGCGTAGATAGCGGGGGGGCCACAGATACGCAGTATTTT. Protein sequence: CASSVDSGGATDTQYF.

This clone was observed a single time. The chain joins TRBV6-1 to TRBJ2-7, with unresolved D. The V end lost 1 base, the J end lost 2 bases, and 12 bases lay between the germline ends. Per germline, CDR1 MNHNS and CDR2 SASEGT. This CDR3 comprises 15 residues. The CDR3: CASSEVDGVTYEQYF. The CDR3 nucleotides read TGTGCCAGCAGTGAAGTTGACGGAGTCACCTACGAGCAGTACTTC.

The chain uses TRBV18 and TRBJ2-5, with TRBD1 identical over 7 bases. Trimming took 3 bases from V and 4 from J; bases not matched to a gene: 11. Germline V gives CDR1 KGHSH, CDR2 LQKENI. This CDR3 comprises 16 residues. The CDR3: CASSPPNGTEGETQYF. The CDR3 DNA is TGTGCCAGCTCACCCCCAAATGGGACAGAGGGAGAGACCCAGTACTTC.

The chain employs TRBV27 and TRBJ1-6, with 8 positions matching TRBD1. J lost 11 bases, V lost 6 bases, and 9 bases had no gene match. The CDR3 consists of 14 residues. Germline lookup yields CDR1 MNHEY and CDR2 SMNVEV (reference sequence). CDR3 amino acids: CASRADRAWTPLHF. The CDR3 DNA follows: TGTGCCAGCAGGGCGGACAGGGCCTGGACACCCCTCCACTTT.

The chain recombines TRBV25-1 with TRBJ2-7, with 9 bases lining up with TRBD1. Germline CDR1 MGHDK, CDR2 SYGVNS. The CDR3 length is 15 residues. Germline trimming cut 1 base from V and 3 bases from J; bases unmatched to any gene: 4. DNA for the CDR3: TGTGCCAGCAGTGAATCCAGGACAGGGGTCTACGAGCAGTACTTC. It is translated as CASSESRTGVYEQYF.